A single sample is the source of the 3 T cell receptor beta chains below, sequenced in a study of blood T cell repertoires in COVID-19. Clones were read by immunoSEQ multiplex PCR, and TCRdb kept only the in-frame ones, dropping some. The sample lists 250,000 to 300,000 clones; roughly 90% were seen once. Sequenced: PBMCs or T cells enriched from blood (not recorded which). The receptors were gathered from a woman aged 50 to 65 who had been exposed to COVID-19.

On this clone itself: The sample contains more than one DNA sequence encoding this CDR3. The J gene is TRBJ2-5, the V gene TRBV5-1; D perhaps matches TRBD1 (6 bases). The V end lost 0 bases, the J end lost 1 base, and 7 bases lay between the germline ends. CDR1 and CDR2 (germline): SGHRS, YFSETQ. This CDR3 is 14 amino acids long. The CDR3, as DNA: TGCGCCAGCAGCTTGGTGGACAGCCAAGAGACCCAGTACTTC. Its protein product is CASSLVDSQETQYF. Full variable domain (outside the CDR3, taken from reference TRBV5-1 and TRBJ2-5): KAGVTQTPRYLIKTRGQQVTLSCSPISGHRSVSWYQQTPGQGLQFLFEYFSETQRNKGNFPGRFSGRQFSNSRSEMNVSTLELGDSALYLCASSLVDSQETQYFGPGTRLLVL.

In regard to this clone: At the DNA level, this CDR3 is encoded by other sequences in the same sample as well. This chain links TRBV19 with TRBJ2-2; TRBD1 matches 7 bases. The CDR3 sequence is 15 residues long. The ends lost 6 bases at V and 1 base at J; junction bases unmatched: 5. In germline, CDR1 is LNHDA, CDR2 SQIVND (reference sequence). CDR3 nucleotide sequence: TGTGCCAGTAGCATGACAGGGATGAACACCGGGGAGCTGTTTTTT. This sequence encodes CASSMTGMNTGELFF.

The rearrangement links TRBV7-9 to TRBJ1-4; TRBD1 matches at 9 bases. V trimming: 5 bases; J trimming: 3 bases; junction bases outside the gene matches: 1. The CDR3 runs to 14 residues. CDR1 is SEHNR, CDR2 FQNEAQ, per germline (reference sequence). CDR3 in amino acids: CASSRDRANEKLFF. The CDR3 DNA follows: TGTGCCAGCAGCCGGGACAGGGCTAATGAAAAACTGTTTTTT.